These T cell receptor beta chains were read from a single sample in a study of CD8+ T cells in alopecia areata. The repertoire was sequenced with immunoSEQ multiplex PCR; TCRdb's copy has only in-frame clones and lacks some. In the table there are under 200,000 clones, roughly two thirds of which are singletons. This specimen was CD4+ T cells sorted from blood, taken at week 4, from a patient treated with tofacitinib. Every receptor here comes from a human donor with alopecia areata. The CDR3 runs from the conserved cysteine through the conserved F or W. The D gene is left open where the match is weak. The listing skips clone size in some rows; elsewhere it reads once, few, many or a size class.

D gene	CDR3 length	clone size	V gene	J gene	CDR3 protein	CDR3 DNA
TRBD2	15	few	TRBV9	TRBJ2-1	CASSPLGGAFNEQFF	TGTGCCAGCAGCCCCCTCGGGGGGGCCTTCAATGAGCAGTTCTTC
.	14	.	TRBV30	TRBJ2-7	CAWDNQLGLDEQYF	TGTGCCTGGGATAATCAATTGGGCCTCGACGAGCAGTACTTC
.	12	.	TRBV30	TRBJ1-3	CAWSPRGNTIYF	TGTGCCTGGAGTCCGAGGGGAAACACCATATATTTT
TRBD1	13	.	TRBV30	TRBJ2-1	CAWDRGQYNEQFF	TGTGCCTGGGACAGGGGGCAGTACAATGAGCAGTTCTTC
.	14	.	TRBV10-3	TRBJ2-7	CAIMGGPGSYEQYF	TGTGCCATCATGGGGGGACCGGGCTCCTACGAGCAGTACTTC
TRBD1	14	.	TRBV29-1	TRBJ2-1	CSVSRGQGVNEQFF	TGCAGCGTGTCCCGGGGACAGGGGGTAAATGAGCAGTTCTTC
.	14	few	TRBV29-1	TRBJ2-3	CSVAPPGVEDTQYF	TGCAGCGTTGCCCCTCCGGGGGTAGAAGATACGCAGTATTTT
.	14	.	TRBV30	TRBJ1-2	CAWSIPPVEGGYTF	TGTGCCTGGAGTATCCCTCCAGTTGAGGGAGGCTACACCTTC
.	15	.	TRBV5-6	TRBJ2-6	CASSLGLSGANVLTF	TGTGCCAGCAGCTTAGGTCTCTCTGGGGCCAACGTCCTGACTTTC
.	15	.	TRBV23-1	TRBJ2-4	CASSQLGVSKNIQYF	TGCGCCAGCAGTCAACTAGGGGTTAGCAAAAACATTCAGTACTTC
TRBD1	13	.	TRBV30	TRBJ1-1	CAWGRDSNTEAFF	TGTGCCTGGGGAAGGGACAGCAACACTGAAGCTTTCTTT
.	12	.	TRBV29-1	TRBJ2-2	CSVGQSTGELFF	TGCAGCGTTGGCCAGAGCACCGGGGAGCTGTTTTTT
.	12	.	TRBV15	TRBJ2-4	CATSRGIDIQYF	TGTGCCACCAGCAGAGGAATAGATATTCAGTACTTC
.	13	.	TRBV29-1	TRBJ2-7	CSVAPPTGPEQYF	TGCAGCGTTGCCCCCCCCACAGGGCCCGAGCAGTACTTC
.	15	.	TRBV11-2	TRBJ1-6	CASSFNWGSDSPLHF	TGTGCCAGCAGCTTTAATTGGGGTTCGGATTCACCCCTCCACTTT